This entry features one TCR beta chain sequence. What it binds is not known. The sample originates from a study of blood T cells in healthy people across ages. Study in general: About one barcoded beta molecule per two T cells was captured by template switching. General observations from the study: Per million T cells, the diversity of TCR beta decreased roughly linearly as age advanced.

Through a sample-barcoded 5' primer and a J-beta primer mix, a second PCR was run for roughly 6 to 12 cycles. Each sample provided no less than 2.5 million CDR3-containing paired-end reads. Each CDR3 protein is one row after TCRdb ran MiXCR on the 5' RACE reads. This table holds 1.5 million to 2 million distinct CDR3 sequences, approximately 30% found once. Total RNA extraction produced at least 5 micrograms (per sample) for the study. Material: blood. This receptor was taken from a woman aged 30 to 39 in good health.

The CDR3 bases are TGCGCCAGCAGCCCATTTCCCGATAGCTCCTACAATGAGCAGTTCTTC. Its translation is CASSPFPDSSYNEQFF. The rearrangement uses TRBV5-1 and TRBJ2-1; D gene ambiguous. CDR1 and CDR2 from the germline V gene are SGHRS and YFSETQ. The CDR3 is 16 amino acids. V gave up 4 bases and J gave up 0 bases, with 14 bases separating them.